The source of this T cell receptor (beta chain) is a study of T cells in Graves' hyperthyroidism and ophthalmopathy. Findings and caveats of the study: Ophthalmopathy was model-predicted a median around 6.7 months pre-onset.

This clonotype was seen a handful of times. Its matching antigen is unknown. The V gene lost 6 bases and the J gene lost 6 bases, with 18 bases spanning the gap. Germline CDR1 reads MDHEN; CDR2 reads SYDVKM. This CDR3 is built from 15 residues. The CDR3 regions of TCR beta were amplified from RNA transcripts. In the first-round RT-PCR of the TCR CDR3, the HTBI primer set was used. One entry per CDR3 protein, called by TCRdb with MiXCR from the multiplex PCR reads. The sample shows a few hundred thousand distinct CDR3 sequences, roughly 18% of them seen only once. Reasons for excluding patients were uncontrolled infection, other autoimmune disease, pregnancy or lactation. The study based diagnoses on clinical symptoms, serum thyroxine and TRAb, thyroid ultrasound and orbital computed tomography. Fresh 10 ml peripheral blood yielded PBMCs.

The specimen was blood. The chain joins TRBV28 to TRBJ2-1; D could derive from TRBD1 or TRBD2 (6 bases each). The clonotype comes from a man aged 18-30 years with Graves' ophthalmopathy. CDR3 in DNA: TGTGCCAGCAGCCGATTGGGGGGCCCGATCAATGAGCAGTTCTTC. Translation gives CASSRLGGPINEQFF.